Below, 28 T cell receptor beta chains from the same sample are listed, as sequenced in a study of cytomegalovirus exposure and HLA in healthy donors. A multiplex PCR was run with 60 Vbeta primers and 13 Jbeta primers. The protocol was immunoSEQ multiplex PCR, while the TCRdb copy is restricted to in-frame clones and leaves out a portion. This table has about 140,000 clones, about three quarters appearing once. Sequencing was carried out using PBMCs. The receptors originated from a female donor in good health and CMV-seronegative.

The chain recombines TRBV4-2 with TRBJ2-3; 7 bases line up with TRBD2. There are 17 residues in the CDR3. The germline CDR1 and CDR2 sequences are LGHNA and YNFKEQ. With 0 bases clipped from V and 1 base from J, the junction kept 7 bases outside the gene matches. The CDR3 region has the DNA TGTGCCAGCAGCCAAGAGGGTGGCGGGGGACGCACAGATACGCAGTATTTT. Amino acid sequence: CASSQEGGGGRTDTQYF.

The V gene is TRBV28, the J gene TRBJ1-4; 9 nucleotides line up with TRBD1. With 5 bases clipped from V and 8 bases from J, the junction kept 9 bases outside the gene matches. The germline V gene has CDR1 MDHEN and CDR2 SYDVKM. This CDR3 is built from 15 residues. In DNA, the CDR3 is TGTGCCAGCAGTCGTCCCGGGACAGGGAGCGAAAAACTGTTTTTT. This codes for CASSRPGTGSEKLFF. The complete variable domain, with remaining parts taken from reference TRBV28 and TRBJ1-4, reads DVKVTQSSRYLVKRTGEKVFLECVQDMDHENMFWYRQDPGLGLRLIYFSYDVKMKEKGDIPEGYSVSREKKERFSLILESASTNQTSMYLCASSRPGTGSEKLFFGSGTQLSVL.

CDR3 in amino acids: CASRFWRNTEAFF. The CDR3 DNA is TGTGCCAGCAGGTTTTGGAGAAACACTGAAGCTTTCTTT. The chain couples TRBV6-1 to TRBJ1-1; D call uncertain. In germline, CDR1 is MNHNS, CDR2 SASEGT. Trimming left V 6 bases short and J 2 bases short, with 10 bases between. The CDR3 spans 13 residues.

The rearrangement joins TRBV19 to TRBJ2-3, with 13 nucleotides matching TRBD2. The CDR3 spans 15 residues. The V and J ends lost 6 bases and 4 bases, in that order; junction bases with no gene match: 4. CDR1 is LNHDA, CDR2 SQIVND, per germline (reference sequence). CDR3 region: CASSVLAGGPDTQYF. CDR3 bases: TGTGCCAGTAGCGTACTAGCGGGAGGGCCAGATACGCAGTATTTT.

This clone was observed once. The chain combines TRBV4-1 with TRBJ2-1; D gene uncertain. From germline, CDR1 is MGHRA and CDR2 YSYEKL. Deletions cut 3 bases from V and 10 bases from J, with 19 bases between. The CDR3 runs to 15 residues. CDR3 loop: CASSHPRGAPVEQFF. As DNA, the CDR3 is TGCGCCAGCAGCCACCCCCGAGGAGCGCCCGTAGAGCAGTTCTTC.

The chain joins TRBV28 to TRBJ1-6; no definite D call. The V gene's germline CDR1 is MDHEN and CDR2 SYDVKM. Deletions cut 2 bases from V and 8 bases from J, with 10 bases between. This CDR3 is 14 amino acids long. CDR3 sequence reads: CASSLIGRDSPLHF. The CDR3 DNA follows: TGTGCCAGCAGTTTAATAGGTCGGGATTCACCCCTCCACTTT.

The chain couples TRBV11-2 to TRBJ1-3; the D gene is possibly TRBD1 (6 bases). Germline V gene lookup returns CDR1 SGHAT and CDR2 FQNNGV. Trimming took 6 bases from V and 0 from J, leaving 12 bases between them. The CDR3 length is 15 residues. This CDR3 reads CASSFTGNSGNTIYF. As DNA, the CDR3 is TGTGCCAGCAGTTTCACAGGGAACTCTGGAAACACCATATATTTT.

The chain links TRBV7-6 to TRBJ1-1, with D unclear. This CDR3 spans 14 amino acids. Germline loops: CDR1 SGHVS, CDR2 FNYEAQ. Trimming stripped 3 bases from V and 1 base from J, with 9 bases between. The CDR3 nucleotides are TGTGCCAGCAGCTTCGCCGGAGCGAACACTGAAGCTTTCTTT. This gives the protein CASSFAGANTEAFF.

In this sample, this clone turned up a few times. This rearrangement joins TRBV11-2 to TRBJ1-6; 7 bases align to TRBD1. This CDR3 has 15 residues. Germline CDR1 and CDR2: SGHAT and FQNNGV. The J segment lost 7 bases and the V segment lost 4 bases, leaving 7 bases of the junction unmatched. The CDR3 DNA sequence: TGTGCCAGCAGCTCCGTCGCCAGGGGGAATTCACCCCTCCACTTT. Its translation: CASSSVARGNSPLHF.

This chain joins TRBV2 and TRBJ1-6; TRBD1 might be the D (5 bases). Per germline, CDR1 SNHLY and CDR2 FYNNEI. The V and J ends lost 5 bases and 7 bases respectively, with 15 bases between them. The CDR3 extends over 15 amino acids. CDR3 bases: TGTGCCAGCAGTACCCCCCCCAGGGAAAATTCACCCCTCCACTTT. Its protein is CASSTPPRENSPLHF.

The gene calls are TRBV6-6 and TRBJ1-1; no clear D. CDR1 is MNHNY, CDR2 SVGAGI, per germline (reference sequence). V was pared by 0 bases and J by 5 bases, with 10 bases between. This CDR3 spans 14 amino acids. CDR3 loop: CASSYSGSGTEAFF. CDR3 nucleotides: TGTGCCAGCAGTTACTCGGGCAGCGGGACTGAAGCTTTCTTT.

The V gene is TRBV27, the J gene TRBJ2-7, with D perhaps matching TRBD2 (6 bases). The CDR3 is 18 residues long. Trimming removed 4 bases from V and 4 bases from J, with 26 bases in between. Germline V lookup: CDR1 MNHEY, CDR2 SMNVEV (reference sequence). The CDR3 here is CASSSPSQGGPLSYEQYF. CDR3 sequence (DNA): TGTGCCAGCAGTTCCCCATCTCAAGGAGGGCCCCTCTCTTACGAGCAGTACTTC.

This chain uses TRBV5-1 with TRBJ2-3; 7 nucleotides agree with TRBD2. V shed 0 bases and J 2 bases; nucleotides not matched to a gene: 9. Germline assignment: CDR1 SGHRS and CDR2 YFSETQ. The CDR3 has 17 amino acids. The CDR3 loop reads CASSLAVGSGLTDTQYF. The DNA for the CDR3 is TGCGCCAGCAGCTTGGCGGTCGGTAGCGGGCTCACAGATACGCAGTATTTT.

This clone has just a few counts. This chain connects TRBV19 to TRBJ1-4, with D possibly TRBD1 on 5 matching bases. V was clipped by 8 bases and J by 6 bases, with 19 bases between them. Per germline, CDR1 LNHDA and CDR2 SQIVND (reference sequence). This CDR3 spans 15 amino acids. CDR3 in amino acids: CASRSEGRLDEKLFF. DNA for the CDR3: TGTGCCAGTCGGTCAGAGGGGAGACTAGATGAAAAACTGTTTTTT. Based on the CDR3 plus reference TRBV19 and TRBJ1-4, the full variable domain is DGGITQSPKYLFRKEGQNVTLSCEQNLNHDAMYWYRQDPGQGLRLIYYSQIVNDFQKGDIAEGYSVSREKKESFPLTVTSAQKNPTAFYLCASRSEGRLDEKLFFGSGTQLSVL.

The genes are TRBV7-9 and TRBJ1-1, with no clear D. Trimming stripped 5 bases from V and 0 bases from J, with 10 bases between. Germline V gives CDR1 SEHNR, CDR2 FQNEAQ (reference sequence). The CDR3 length is 14 residues. The CDR3 region has the DNA TGTGCCAGCAGCCCGGCGGTGTTGAACACTGAAGCTTTCTTT. Its protein is CASSPAVLNTEAFF.

Written as DNA, the CDR3 is TGCGCCAGCAGCGTCCGGGATAATGTGGAGACCCAGTACTTC. Protein: CASSVRDNVETQYF. The chain combines TRBV5-1 with TRBJ2-5, with D perhaps TRBD2 (5 bases). Between the trimmed V and J ends, which lost 4 bases and 5 bases, there was a span of 15 bases. The CDR3 extends over 14 amino acids. The germline V gene has CDR1 SGHRS and CDR2 YFSETQ.

This clone was recorded only once. The gene calls are TRBV4-1 and TRBJ1-1; possibly TRBD1 for D (6 bases). V lost 2 bases and J lost 1, with 8 bases in between. CDR1 and CDR2 (germline): MGHRA, YSYEKL. The CDR3 extends over 14 amino acids. CDR3 residues: CASSQIRGNTEAFF. The CDR3 bases are TGCGCCAGCAGCCAAATCAGGGGGAACACTGAAGCTTTCTTT.

This clone was found a few times. The chain recombines TRBV5-1 with TRBJ1-1, with D perhaps TRBD1 (5 bases). CDR3 size: 15 residues. V was clipped by 0 bases and J by 0 bases, with 9 bases between them. Germline CDR1 SGHRS, CDR2 YFSETQ. The CDR3 bases are TGCGCCAGCAGCTTGGTGGGGGGTTTGAACACTGAAGCTTTCTTT. Encoded protein: CASSLVGGLNTEAFF.

The rearrangement uses TRBV30 and TRBJ2-7, with D maybe TRBD1 (6 bases). V dropped 0 bases and J dropped 0 bases, with 15 bases sitting between them. Germline V gene sequence: CDR1 GTSNPN, CDR2 SVGIG (reference sequence). This CDR3 has 16 residues. CDR3 loop: CAWSVLQGFSSYEQYF. Here the CDR3 DNA reads TGTGCCTGGAGTGTACTCCAGGGGTTCTCCTCCTACGAGCAGTACTTC.

The chain is built from TRBV30 and TRBJ2-3; 7 nucleotides agree with TRBD1. This CDR3 contains 13 residues. Germline loops: CDR1 GTSNPN, CDR2 SVGIG (reference sequence). V shed 5 bases, J shed 6 bases, and the junction held 8 bases outside the gene matches. The CDR3 sequence is CAWSQGVTDTQYF. CDR3 bases: TGTGCCTGGTCCCAGGGGGTCACGGATACGCAGTATTTT.

In this sample, this clone turned up a few times. The V gene is TRBV5-6, the J gene TRBJ2-6; 7 nucleotides line up with TRBD1. Germline V gene sequence: CDR1 SGHDT, CDR2 YYEEEE. Losses at the gene ends were 1 base for V and 0 bases for J; bases not matched to a gene: 4. This CDR3 region has 17 residues. The CDR3 region has the DNA TGTGCCAGCAGCTTGCGGGACAGTCACTCTGGGGCCAACGTCCTGACTTTC. It translates to CASSLRDSHSGANVLTF.

The rearrangement uses TRBV5-4 and TRBJ1-1, with D possibly matching TRBD1 (5 bases). Germline lookup yields CDR1 SGHNT and CDR2 YYREEE (reference sequence). CDR3 length: 13 residues. Between the trimmed V and J ends, which lost 4 bases and 8 bases, there was a span of 15 bases. CDR3 sequence (DNA): TGTGCCAGCAGCACCAATCAGGGCACAGAAGCTTTCTTT. Encoded protein: CASSTNQGTEAFF.

V is TRBV5-1 and J is TRBJ1-2, with TRBD1 identical over 7 bases. The length of the CDR3 is 14 residues. V dropped 4 bases and J dropped 6; count of bases not matched to a gene: 9. Looked up from germline, CDR1 is SGHRS and CDR2 is YFSETQ. The CDR3 sequence is CASSHGGQSNGYTF. Written as DNA, the CDR3 is TGCGCCAGCAGCCACGGGGGACAGAGTAATGGCTACACCTTC.

V gene TRBV9 combines with J gene TRBJ1-2; 8 nucleotides line up with TRBD1. The V segment lost 1 base and the J segment 8 bases; nucleotides outside the gene matches: 13. The CDR3 runs 16 residues. The germline V gene has CDR1 SGDLS and CDR2 YYNGEE. The chain's CDR3 is CASSVSISDREEGYTF. The CDR3 DNA is TGTGCCAGCAGCGTATCCATTTCGGACAGGGAAGAAGGCTACACCTTC.

The chain employs TRBV6-1 and TRBJ1-5, with 9 nucleotides matching TRBD1. The CDR3 totals 17 residues. CDR1 is MNHNS and CDR2 is SASEGT in the germline V gene. The V segment lost 2 bases and the J segment 2 bases; nucleotides outside the gene matches: 7. In nucleotides, the CDR3 is TGTGCCAGCAGTGAAACAGGGGGCGGGAAGGGCAATCAGCCCCAGCATTTT. This gives the protein CASSETGGGKGNQPQHF.

In nucleotides, the CDR3 is TGCGCCAGCGAATCCGGGACAGGCTCCTACGAGCAGTACTTC. It encodes CASESGTGSYEQYF. The V call is TRBV4-1, the J call TRBJ2-7, with 8 bases matching TRBD1. After removal of 8 bases from V and 0 bases from J, the junction contained 6 bases not matched to a gene. CDR1 and CDR2 (germline): MGHRA, YSYEKL. The CDR3 extends over 14 amino acids.

This clone occurred a few times. The rearrangement links TRBV7-9 to TRBJ2-7, with D tentatively TRBD1 (5 bases). V lost 6 bases to trimming and J lost 3 bases, with 15 bases between them. Germline-derived CDR1 and CDR2 are SEHNR and FQNEAQ (reference sequence). The CDR3 length is 14 residues. This CDR3 is CASSTLDRDYEQYF. The CDR3 DNA sequence: TGTGCCAGCAGTACCCTTGACAGAGACTACGAGCAGTACTTC.

This clone occurred many times. This chain links TRBV7-9 with TRBJ1-4, with D tentatively TRBD1 (6 bases). Germline V gene sequence: CDR1 SEHNR, CDR2 FQNEAQ (reference sequence). The CDR3 totals 13 residues. Trimming took 5 bases from V and 6 from J, leaving 10 bases between them. The CDR3 sequence: CASSTYRDEKLFF. For the CDR3, the DNA is TGTGCCAGCAGCACCTACAGGGATGAAAAACTGTTTTTT.